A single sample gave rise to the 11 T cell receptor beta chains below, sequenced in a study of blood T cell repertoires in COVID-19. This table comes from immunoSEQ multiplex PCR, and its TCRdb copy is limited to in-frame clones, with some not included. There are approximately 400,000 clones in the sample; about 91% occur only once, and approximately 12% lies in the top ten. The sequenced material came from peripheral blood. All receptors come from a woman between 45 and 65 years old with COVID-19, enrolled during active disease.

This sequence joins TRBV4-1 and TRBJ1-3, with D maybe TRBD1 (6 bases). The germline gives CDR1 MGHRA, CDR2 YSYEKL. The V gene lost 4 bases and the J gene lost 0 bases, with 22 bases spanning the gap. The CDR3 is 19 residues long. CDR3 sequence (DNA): TGCGCCAGCAGCCCGACGAGCCACAGGGTAAGAAGCTCTGGAAACACCATATATTTT. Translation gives CASSPTSHRVRSSGNTIYF.

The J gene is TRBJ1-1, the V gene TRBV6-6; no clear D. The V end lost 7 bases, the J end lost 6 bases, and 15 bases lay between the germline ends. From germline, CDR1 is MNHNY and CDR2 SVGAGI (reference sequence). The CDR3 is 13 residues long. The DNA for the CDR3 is TGTGCCAGCAAGCCTTCGGGTGTCGCTGAAGCTTTCTTT. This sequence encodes CASKPSGVAEAFF.

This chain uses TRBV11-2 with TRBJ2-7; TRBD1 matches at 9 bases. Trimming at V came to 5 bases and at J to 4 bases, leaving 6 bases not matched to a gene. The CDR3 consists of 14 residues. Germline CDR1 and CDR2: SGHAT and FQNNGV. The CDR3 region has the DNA TGTGCCAGCAGCCCTGGGACAGGGAGTTACGAGCAGTACTTC. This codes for CASSPGTGSYEQYF.

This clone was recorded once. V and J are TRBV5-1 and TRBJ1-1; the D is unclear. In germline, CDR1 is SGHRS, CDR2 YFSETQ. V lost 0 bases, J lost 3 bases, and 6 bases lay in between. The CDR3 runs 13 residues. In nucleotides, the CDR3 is TGCGCCAGCAGCTTGGATTCGGACACTGAAGCTTTCTTT. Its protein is CASSLDSDTEAFF.

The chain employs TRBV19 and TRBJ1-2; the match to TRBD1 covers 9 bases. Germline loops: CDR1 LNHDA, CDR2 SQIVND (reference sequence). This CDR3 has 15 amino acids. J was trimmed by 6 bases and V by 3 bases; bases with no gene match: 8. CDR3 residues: CASSINSGTGHGYTF. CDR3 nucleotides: TGTGCCAGTAGTATCAATTCCGGGACAGGGCATGGCTACACCTTC.

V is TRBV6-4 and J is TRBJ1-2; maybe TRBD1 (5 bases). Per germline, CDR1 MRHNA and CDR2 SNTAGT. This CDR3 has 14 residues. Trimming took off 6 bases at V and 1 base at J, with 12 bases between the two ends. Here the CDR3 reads CASRNGGLNYGYTF. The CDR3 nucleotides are TGTGCCAGCAGGAACGGGGGACTTAACTATGGCTACACCTTC.

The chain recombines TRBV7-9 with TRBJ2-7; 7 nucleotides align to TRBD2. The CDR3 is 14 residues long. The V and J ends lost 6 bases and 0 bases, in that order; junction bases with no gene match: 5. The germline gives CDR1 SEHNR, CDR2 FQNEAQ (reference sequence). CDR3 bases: TGTGCCAGCAGTAGGGACTACTACTCCTACGAGCAGTACTTC. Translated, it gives CASSRDYYSYEQYF. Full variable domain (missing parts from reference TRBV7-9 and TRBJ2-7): DTGVSQNPRHKITKRGQNVTFRCDPISEHNRLYWYRQTLGQGPEFLTYFQNEAQLEKSRLLSDRFSAERPKGSFSTLEIQRTEQGDSAMYLCASSRDYYSYEQYFGPGTRLTVT.

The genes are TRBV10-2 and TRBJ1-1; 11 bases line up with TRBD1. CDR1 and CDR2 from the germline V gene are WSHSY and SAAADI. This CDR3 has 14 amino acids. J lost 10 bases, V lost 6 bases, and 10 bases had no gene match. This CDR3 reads CASSPGQGAGGAFF. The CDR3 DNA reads TGCGCCAGCAGCCCCGGACAGGGGGCAGGAGGAGCTTTCTTT.

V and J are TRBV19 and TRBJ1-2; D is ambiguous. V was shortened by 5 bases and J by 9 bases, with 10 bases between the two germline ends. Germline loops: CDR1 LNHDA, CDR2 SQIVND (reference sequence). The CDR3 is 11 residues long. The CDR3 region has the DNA TGTGCCAGTAGTCGAGGACTTAGCTACACCTTC. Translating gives CASSRGLSYTF.

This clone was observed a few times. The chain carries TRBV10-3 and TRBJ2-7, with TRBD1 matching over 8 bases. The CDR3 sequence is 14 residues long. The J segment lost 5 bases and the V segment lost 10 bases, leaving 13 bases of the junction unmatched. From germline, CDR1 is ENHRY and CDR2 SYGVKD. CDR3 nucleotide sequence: TGTGCCACCCAACGACAGGGGTGGGAGAACGAGCAGTACTTC. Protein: CATQRQGWENEQYF.

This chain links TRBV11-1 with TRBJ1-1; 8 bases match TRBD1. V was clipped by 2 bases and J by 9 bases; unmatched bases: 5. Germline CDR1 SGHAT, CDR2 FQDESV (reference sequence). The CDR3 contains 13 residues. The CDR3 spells CASSLSGQGQAFF. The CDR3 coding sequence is TGTGCCAGCAGCTTAAGCGGACAGGGCCAAGCTTTCTTT. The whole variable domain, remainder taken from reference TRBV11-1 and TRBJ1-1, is EAEVAQSPRYKITEKSQAVAFWCDPISGHATLYWYRQILGQGPELLVQFQDESVVDDSQLPKDRFSAERLKGVDSTLKIQPAELGDSAMYLCASSLSGQGQAFFGQGTRLTVV.